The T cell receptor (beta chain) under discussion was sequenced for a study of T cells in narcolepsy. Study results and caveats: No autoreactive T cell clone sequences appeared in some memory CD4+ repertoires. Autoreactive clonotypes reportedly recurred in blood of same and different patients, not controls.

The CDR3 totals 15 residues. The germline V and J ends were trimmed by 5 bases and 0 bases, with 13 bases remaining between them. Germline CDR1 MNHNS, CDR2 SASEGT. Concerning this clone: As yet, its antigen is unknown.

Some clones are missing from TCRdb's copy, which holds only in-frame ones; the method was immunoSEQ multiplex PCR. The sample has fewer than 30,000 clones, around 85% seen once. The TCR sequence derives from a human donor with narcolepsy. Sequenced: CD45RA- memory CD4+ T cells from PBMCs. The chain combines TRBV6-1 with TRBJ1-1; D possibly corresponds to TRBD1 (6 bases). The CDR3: CASSKTGFMNTEAFF. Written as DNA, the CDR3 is TGTGCCAGCAGTAAGACAGGCTTCATGAACACTGAAGCTTTCTTT.